The TCR beta chain described here comes from a study of T cell responses to AZD1222 COVID-19 vaccine. In the case of this clone: Antigen unknown.

CDR1 MNHEY and CDR2 SVGAGI come from the germline V gene. The CDR3 loop spans 16 amino acids. Germline trimming cut 3 bases from V and 4 bases from J; bases unmatched to any gene: 5. Regarding the study as a whole: Targets within unmutated variant regions were reportedly found for nearly half of spike-specific TCRs.

Sequenced by immunoSEQ multiplex PCR; TCRdb stores in-frame clones only, minus some. The table shows under 150,000 clones, with about 91% occurring only once. This receptor was identified in an adult who received the AZD1222 COVID-19 vaccine. The material was peripheral blood, obtained 28 days after the second AZD1222 dose. The V call is TRBV6-5, the J call TRBJ2-6, with 8 bases matching TRBD2. The CDR3 sequence: CASSYSGTRGANVLTF. In DNA, the CDR3 is TGTGCCAGCAGTTATTCCGGGACTAGGGGGGCCAACGTCCTGACTTTC.